The rows below give T cell receptor beta chains drawn from one sample of a study of cytomegalovirus exposure and HLA in healthy donors. Method: immunoSEQ multiplex PCR; TCRdb's copy keeps in-frame clones and lacks some. The sample holds about 66,000 clones; about 96% are singletons and the top ten take approximately 1%. Material: PBMCs. Every receptor here comes from a young man in good health and CMV-seronegative. Each CDR3 is given without its conserved first and last residue.

V: TRBV19; CDR3: ASSIGTDYGNEQF
V: TRBV12-5; CDR3: ASGLSGVRGYT
V: TRBV11-2; CDR3: ASSLAGVNNEQF
V: TRBV7-6; CDR3: ASSFVREETQY
V: TRBV6-5; CDR3: ASSYSDRLYGYT
V: TRBV30; CDR3: AWSRLADRNEQF
V: TRBV6-1; CDR3: ASSDLRRGSGGELF
V: TRBV7-2; CDR3: ASSEMGAQETQY
V: TRBV5-6; CDR3: ASSSLETQY
V: TRBV11-2; CDR3: ASRRIPKGGRGDYGYT
V: TRBV6-6; CDR3: ASSYYAASNTGELF
V: TRBV18; CDR3: ASSPVLSTDTQY
V: TRBV28; CDR3: ASSHGQGGYTEAF
V: TRBV11-2; CDR3: ASSLPRGRAGETQY
V: TRBV30; CDR3: AWGGDVRGNEQF
V: TRBV27; CDR3: ASSLSTGAPINYEQY
V: TRBV27; CDR3: ASSLLPGSYEQY
V: TRBV28; CDR3: ASSLWDRGVNEQY
V: TRBV12-2; CDR3: ASRLGYRVGCTDTQY
V: TRBV18; CDR3: ASSPTGSIQETQY
V: TRBV28; CDR3: ASSLWRVRFRETQY
V: TRBV5-4; CDR3: ASSARFQGTEAF
V: TRBV6-5; CDR3: ASSYSGQLTDTQY
V: TRBV19; CDR3: ASNIGTGGTQY
V: TRBV12-1; CDR3: ASDGTGESYEQY
V: TRBV30; CDR3: AWKASYEQY
V: TRBV4-1; CDR3: ASSQVPSANTGELF